This TCR beta chain was documented in a study of T-cell memory formation after mild COVID-19. Losses at the gene ends were 6 bases for V and 4 bases for J; bases not matched to a gene: 12. Per the germline V gene, CDR1 is DFQATT and CDR2 is SNEGSKA (reference sequence). The CDR3 extends over 15 amino acids. TCRdb ran MiXCR on the 5' RACE reads and lists one entry per CDR3 protein. The data hold a few hundred thousand distinct CDR3 sequences, with approximately 14% observed a single time. The rearrangement joins TRBV20-1 to TRBJ1-5; 7 bases map to TRBD1. The source of this sequence is a man aged 18 to 29 who had mild COVID-19 (a few samples of this study predate the infection). Cell type and time point are not known. The sequenced material came from PBMCs or a T cell subset sorted from them (not recorded which). CDR3 DNA sequence: TGCAGTGCGAGGCCTACAGGGGTCAGGAATCAGCCCCAGCATTTT. Translating gives CSARPTGVRNQPQHF.